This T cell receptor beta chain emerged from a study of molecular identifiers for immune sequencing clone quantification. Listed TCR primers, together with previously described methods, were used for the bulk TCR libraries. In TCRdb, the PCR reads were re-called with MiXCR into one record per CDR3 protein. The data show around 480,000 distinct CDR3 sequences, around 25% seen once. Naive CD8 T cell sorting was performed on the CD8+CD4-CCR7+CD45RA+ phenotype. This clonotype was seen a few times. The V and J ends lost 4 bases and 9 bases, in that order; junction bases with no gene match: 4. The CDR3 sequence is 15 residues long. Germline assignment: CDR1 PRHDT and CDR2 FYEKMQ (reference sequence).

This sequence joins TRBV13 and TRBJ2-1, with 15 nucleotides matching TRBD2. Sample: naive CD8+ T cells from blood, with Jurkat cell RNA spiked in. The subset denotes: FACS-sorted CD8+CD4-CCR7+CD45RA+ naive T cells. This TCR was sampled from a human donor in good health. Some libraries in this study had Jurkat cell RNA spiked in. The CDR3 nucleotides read TGTGCCAGCAGCTCCAGGACTAGCGGGGGGGTTGAGCAGTTCTTC. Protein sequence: CASSSRTSGGVEQFF.